This entry lists 29 T cell receptor beta chains sequenced from one sample in a study of shared clonotypes between healthy human individuals. The protocol was immunoSEQ multiplex PCR, while the TCRdb copy is restricted to in-frame clones and leaves out a portion. The table shows roughly 1,000,000 clones, with more than 75% occurring only once. Sequenced input: memory CD4+ T cells from PBMCs. Subset specified: CD45RA-negative fraction. All receptors derive from a man aged 18-30 years in good health. Some clones in this sample may be carry-over from other donors' samples.

The table lists this clone with a few counts. The V call is TRBV9, the J call TRBJ1-1; D call uncertain. V was pared by 0 bases and J by 3 bases, with 6 bases between. CDR1 and CDR2 (germline): SGDLS, YYNGEE. The CDR3 has 13 amino acids. CDR3 loop: CASSVALDTEAFF. Here the CDR3 DNA reads TGTGCCAGCAGCGTAGCTCTGGACACTGAAGCTTTCTTT.

For this clone: A far larger clone is only one base removed, so a read error is likely. J is TRBJ2-5 and V is TRBV28, with D unresolved. The germline gives CDR1 MDHEN, CDR2 SYDVKM. The CDR3 is made up of 14 amino acids. The CDR3 loop is CAGSFVYNAKTQYF. The CDR3 region has the DNA TGTGCCGGCAGTTTTGTTTATAACGCTAAGACCCAGTACTTC.

This clone has only one observation. J is TRBJ2-3 and V is TRBV14; 8 bases line up with TRBD2. The length of the CDR3 is 11 residues. Germline V gives CDR1 SGHDN, CDR2 FVKESK. The V and J ends lost 4 bases and 11 bases, in that order; junction bases with no gene match: 2. The CDR3 DNA sequence: TGTGCCAGCAGCCGGACTAGCTTGCAGTATTTT. Translated: CASSRTSLQYF.

This clone was counted between two and nine times. The chain employs TRBV28 and TRBJ2-5; 11 bases match TRBD2. The ends lost 6 bases at V and 3 bases at J; junction bases unmatched: 6. CDR3 length equals 15 residues. Germline CDR1 and CDR2: MDHEN and SYDVKM. In DNA, the CDR3 is TGTGCCAGCAGCGCTAGCGGGAGGTGGGAAGAGACCCAGTACTTC. Translating gives CASSASGRWEETQYF.

This clone was counted ten times or more. The chain uses TRBV5-1 and TRBJ2-2, with D possibly being TRBD2 (6 bases). The CDR3 length is 15 residues. The germline V gene encodes CDR1 SGHRS and CDR2 YFSETQ. With 3 bases removed from V and 7 bases from J, the gap between germline ends came to 16 bases. CDR3 DNA: TGCGCCAGCAGCTCCCGACTAGATCGGGGCGGGGAGCTGTTTTTT. It is translated as CASSSRLDRGGELFF. Supplemented by reference TRBV5-1 and TRBJ2-2, the full variable domain reads KAGVTQTPRYLIKTRGQQVTLSCSPISGHRSVSWYQQTPGQGLQFLFEYFSETQRNKGNFPGRFSGRQFSNSRSEMNVSTLELGDSALYLCASSSRLDRGGELFFGEGSRLTVL.

This clone has only a few counts. The chain combines TRBV30 with TRBJ2-3; 9 bases fit TRBD1. The CDR3 sequence is 13 residues long. Trimming at V came to 0 bases and at J to 14 bases, leaving 9 bases not matched to a gene. Germline V gene data show CDR1 as GTSNPN and CDR2 as SVGIG (reference sequence). In DNA form, the CDR3 reads TGTGCCTGGAGTGTACGGCCCGGGACAGGGTGGTATTTT. Translating it yields CAWSVRPGTGWYF.

This clone turned up a few times. The rearrangement joins TRBV5-4 to TRBJ2-5; TRBD2 agrees at 14 bases. The V gene's germline CDR1 is SGHNT and CDR2 YYREEE (reference sequence). This CDR3 has 16 amino acids. The J segment lost 5 bases and the V segment lost 5 bases, leaving 8 bases of the junction unmatched. The CDR3 nucleotides read TGTGCCAGCAGTCAGGGACTAGCGGGAGCGGGGGAGACCCAGTACTTC. Its translation is CASSQGLAGAGETQYF.

The CDR3 reads CSVEPGSGANVLTF. CDR3 coding DNA: TGCAGCGTTGAACCCGGCTCTGGGGCCAACGTCCTGACTTTC. The J gene is TRBJ2-6, the V gene TRBV29-1, with no clear D. CDR3 length equals 14 residues. V dropped 2 bases and J dropped 0 bases, with 5 bases sitting between them. Germline-derived CDR1 and CDR2 are SQVTM and ANQGSEA.

This clone was picked up one time. The rearrangement uses TRBV7-2 and TRBJ2-2, with 11 bases lining up with TRBD2. The CDR3 is 16 amino acids. Per germline, CDR1 SGHTA and CDR2 FQGNSA. The V and J ends lost 5 bases and 3 bases, in that order; junction bases with no gene match: 5. CDR3 protein: CASSPSGGMYTGELFF. The CDR3 DNA follows: TGTGCCAGCAGCCCTAGCGGGGGGATGTACACCGGGGAGCTGTTTTTT.

In this sample, this clone turned up many times. This CDR3 reads CASSIRQAPVETQYF. The CDR3 DNA is TGTGCCAGCAGCATAAGACAGGCCCCCGTGGAGACCCAGTACTTC. The J gene is TRBJ2-5, the V gene TRBV7-9; TRBD1 might be the D (6 bases). This CDR3 spans 15 amino acids. The V gene's germline CDR1 is SEHNR and CDR2 FQNEAQ (reference sequence). V was pared by 5 bases and J by 5 bases, with 18 bases between. Combining the CDR3 with reference TRBV7-9 and TRBJ2-5 gives the whole variable domain DTGVSQNPRHKITKRGQNVTFRCDPISEHNRLYWYRQTLGQGPEFLTYFQNEAQLEKSRLLSDRFSAERPKGSFSTLEIQRTEQGDSAMYLCASSIRQAPVETQYFGPGTRLLVL.

This sequence joins TRBV9 and TRBJ2-1; tentatively, D is TRBD2 (6 bases). CDR1 and CDR2 (germline): SGDLS, YYNGEE. CDR3 size: 16 residues. Trimming removed 1 base from V and 3 bases from J, with 14 bases in between. CDR3: CASSVSGRGDYNEQFF. The CDR3 DNA sequence: TGTGCCAGCAGCGTATCCGGGAGAGGGGACTACAATGAGCAGTTCTTC.

This clone turned up a few times. The CDR3 sequence: CASSDGVLAYSNEQFF. The CDR3 region has the DNA TGTGCCAGCAGTGACGGTGTCCTAGCGTACAGCAATGAGCAGTTCTTC. The chain has TRBV2 and TRBJ2-1; D might be TRBD2 (6 bases). Germline CDR1 reads SNHLY; CDR2 reads FYNNEI. The CDR3 loop spans 16 amino acids. V was pared by 3 bases and J by 6 bases, with 18 bases between. Full variable domain (rest looked up from reference TRBV2 and TRBJ2-1): EPEVTQTPSHQVTQMGQEVILRCVPISNHLYFYWYRQILGQKVEFLVSFYNNEISEKSEIFDDQFSVERPDGSNFTLKIRSTKLEDSAMYFCASSDGVLAYSNEQFFGPGTRLTVL.

V usage is TRBV10-3 and J usage is TRBJ2-1; TRBD1 matches 7 bases. The CDR3 contains 15 residues. V gave up 2 bases and J gave up 6 bases; unmatched junction bases: 7. CDR1 is ENHRY, CDR2 SYGVKD, per germline. This chain's CDR3 is CAISEEVRGSNEQFF. Written as DNA, the CDR3 is TGTGCCATCAGTGAGGAAGTCAGGGGGAGCAATGAGCAGTTCTTC.

The chain links TRBV15 to TRBJ2-7; no reliable D call. The CDR3 has 14 residues. Trimming removed 0 bases at V and 2 bases at J, with 8 bases between. In germline, CDR1 is LNHNV, CDR2 YYDKDF (reference sequence). The CDR3 DNA is TGTGCCACCAGCAGAGATCGACGGGCCTACGAGCAGTACTTC. Amino acids: CATSRDRRAYEQYF.

The J gene is TRBJ1-2, the V gene TRBV28, with D uncertain. The germline V and J ends were trimmed by 6 bases and 4 bases, with 9 bases remaining between them. Germline CDR1 reads MDHEN; CDR2 reads SYDVKM. CDR3 length equals 12 residues. CDR3 nucleotide sequence: TGTGCCAGCAGGATGGTGGGCTATGGCTACACCTTC. Amino acid sequence: CASRMVGYGYTF.

As concerns this clone: This clone may be a read error of a much larger clone one base away. The chain combines TRBV6-6 with TRBJ1-2; no clear D gene. V lost 6 bases to trimming and J lost 7 bases, with 21 bases between them. Germline V gene lookup returns CDR1 MNHNY and CDR2 SVGAGI (reference sequence). The CDR3 consists of 15 residues. The CDR3 DNA reads TGTGCCAGCAGATCACCACGGCACTCCTCCTGTGGCTACACCTTC. It specifies CASRSPRHSSCGYTF.

The rearrangement uses TRBV30 and TRBJ2-5; no clear D gene. The CDR3 runs 14 residues. Germline CDR1 reads GTSNPN; CDR2 reads SVGIG (reference sequence). V lost 3 bases, J lost 11 bases, and 22 bases lay in between. The CDR3 spells CAWRAGTPPVKQYF. In DNA form, the CDR3 reads TGTGCCTGGAGGGCAGGAACCCCCCCTGTGAAGCAGTACTTC.

The J gene is TRBJ1-1, the V gene TRBV10-1; D remains ambiguous. CDR3 length: 13 residues. Trimming took off 5 bases at V and 4 bases at J, with 11 bases between the two ends. Germline V gene lookup returns CDR1 WNHNN and CDR2 SYGVQD (reference sequence). The CDR3 DNA reads TGCGCCAGCAGTCTCCAGGTATCCACTGAAGCTTTCTTT. Amino acids: CASSLQVSTEAFF.

This clone was counted once. This chain connects TRBV7-2 to TRBJ1-3; D is unresolved. Germline V gene data show CDR1 as SGHTA and CDR2 as FQGNSA. The V end was cut by 1 base, the J end by 0 bases, with 10 bases between. The CDR3 covers 16 residues. The CDR3 region is CASSLGTPRSGNTIYF. The CDR3 DNA reads as TGTGCCAGCAGCTTAGGGACCCCCCGCTCTGGAAACACCATATATTTT.

This clone appeared a few times. J is TRBJ1-1 and V is TRBV5-1; D ambiguous. Deletions cut 0 bases from V and 1 base from J, with 10 bases between. Per germline, CDR1 SGHRS and CDR2 YFSETQ. The CDR3 is 15 residues long. The CDR3 region has the DNA TGCGCCAGCAGCTTGGGAGATGTTCGGAACACTGAAGCTTTCTTT. This gives the protein CASSLGDVRNTEAFF.

The genes are TRBV5-8 and TRBJ1-1; TRBD1 aligns across 7 bases. J gave up 0 bases and V 3 bases, and 11 bases lay outside the gene matches. Germline V gene sequence: CDR1 SGHTS, CDR2 YDEGEE. The CDR3 has 17 residues. The CDR3 DNA follows: TGTGCCAGCAGCTCGACAGGGCCCCCTTTCATGAACACTGAAGCTTTCTTT. Its protein is CASSSTGPPFMNTEAFF.

The chain couples TRBV7-2 to TRBJ2-5, with D possibly being TRBD1 (6 bases). CDR1 is SGHTA, CDR2 FQGNSA, per germline. CDR3 size: 14 residues. Trimming cost V 5 bases and J 5 bases, with 15 bases left between them. CDR3 nucleotide sequence: TGTGCCAGCAGCCCGACAGGCCCCGGGGAGACCCAGTACTTC. Translated: CASSPTGPGETQYF.

The chain joins TRBV5-1 to TRBJ2-1; 10 bases are a match to TRBD2. With 4 bases clipped from V and 7 bases from J, the junction kept 14 bases outside the gene matches. Germline values: CDR1 SGHRS, CDR2 YFSETQ. The CDR3 runs to 17 residues. CDR3 in DNA: TGCGCCAGCAGCCTCTTAGCGGGAGGCCCCCCGAGGAATGAGCAGTTCTTC. Protein: CASSLLAGGPPRNEQFF. Full variable domain (outside the CDR3, taken from reference TRBV5-1 and TRBJ2-1): KAGVTQTPRYLIKTRGQQVTLSCSPISGHRSVSWYQQTPGQGLQFLFEYFSETQRNKGNFPGRFSGRQFSNSRSEMNVSTLELGDSALYLCASSLLAGGPPRNEQFFGPGTRLTVL.

The V and J genes are TRBV11-3 and TRBJ2-2; no clear D gene. The CDR3 length is 14 residues. Between the trimmed V and J ends, which lost 2 bases and 5 bases, there was a span of 9 bases. CDR1 and CDR2 from the germline V gene are SGHNT and YENEEA. This chain's CDR3 is CASSLTQATGELFF. The CDR3 nucleotides are TGTGCCAGCAGCTTAACACAAGCAACCGGGGAGCTGTTTTTT.

This clone has a handful of counts. The V call is TRBV28, the J call TRBJ2-3, with D possibly TRBD2 on 6 matching bases. This CDR3 comprises 13 residues. Deletions cut 3 bases from V and 6 bases from J, with 10 bases between. Germline V gives CDR1 MDHEN, CDR2 SYDVKM. CDR3 region: CASSFRESDTQYF. The CDR3 nucleotides are TGTGCCAGCAGTTTCCGGGAGTCGGATACGCAGTATTTT.

V usage is TRBV18 and J usage is TRBJ2-3; D is possibly TRBD1 or TRBD2 (6 bases each). Per the germline V gene, CDR1 is KGHSH and CDR2 is LQKENI. The CDR3 runs 14 residues. V gave up 0 bases and J gave up 5 bases, with 9 bases separating them. The CDR3 DNA reads as TGTGCCAGCTCACCACCGGGGGGCAAAGATACGCAGTATTTT. Translation gives CASSPPGGKDTQYF.

This chain joins TRBV10-1 and TRBJ2-2; 9 bases match TRBD1. There are 16 residues in the CDR3. Germline CDR1 WNHNN, CDR2 SYGVQD (reference sequence). With V trimmed by 3 bases and J by 2 bases, 4 bases remained unmatched. The CDR3 loop reads CASSDGTGFNTGELFF. The CDR3 DNA is TGCGCCAGCAGTGATGGGACAGGGTTTAACACCGGGGAGCTGTTTTTT.

This clone has only a few counts. This chain links TRBV30 with TRBJ1-5, with 8 bases matching TRBD1. CDR3 size: 13 residues. The V and J ends lost 3 bases and 4 bases, in that order; junction bases with no gene match: 2. From germline, CDR1 is GTSNPN and CDR2 SVGIG (reference sequence). The CDR3 DNA is TGTGCCTGGAGGCAGGGGGCGAATCAGCCCCAGCATTTT. Protein: CAWRQGANQPQHF.

The CDR3: CAWSPDNYEQYF. DNA of the CDR3: TGTGCCTGGAGTCCGGACAACTACGAGCAGTACTTC. The chain links TRBV30 to TRBJ2-7, with D possibly TRBD1 on 5 matching bases. The CDR3 covers 12 residues. Trimming removed 2 bases at V and 3 bases at J, with 8 bases between. CDR1 and CDR2 from the germline V gene are GTSNPN and SVGIG (reference sequence).